The next 4 T cell receptor beta chains were all read from a single sample in a study of shared clonotypes between healthy human individuals. TCRdb keeps only in-frame clones here, not all; method: immunoSEQ multiplex PCR. Of 2 million to 2.5 million clones in the sample, over 90% are singletons; the top ten hold roughly 0.36%. Material: naive CD4+ T cells from PBMCs. Indicated subset: CD45RA+ positively selected. Receptors were obtained from a man aged 18 to 29 in good health. Some clones in this sample may be carry-over from other donors' samples.

This chain connects TRBV11-1 to TRBJ2-1; D perhaps matches TRBD2 (6 bases). The CDR3 consists of 14 residues. V was trimmed by 3 bases and J by 4 bases, leaving 10 bases between them. Germline V gene sequence: CDR1 SGHAT, CDR2 FQDESV (reference sequence). Here the CDR3 reads CASSFAGPYNEQFF. The DNA for the CDR3 is TGTGCCAGCAGCTTCGCGGGGCCATACAATGAGCAGTTCTTC. Using reference TRBV11-1 and TRBJ2-1 for the parts outside the CDR3, the full variable domain is EAEVAQSPRYKITEKSQAVAFWCDPISGHATLYWYRQILGQGPELLVQFQDESVVDDSQLPKDRFSAERLKGVDSTLKIQPAELGDSAMYLCASSFAGPYNEQFFGPGTRLTVL.

A note on this clone: The same CDR3 can be traced to other DNA sequences in this sample. CDR3 loop: CASSLGGLNTGELFF. The CDR3 DNA sequence: TGTGCCAGCAGCTTGGGGGGCCTGAACACCGGGGAGCTGTTTTTT. The genes are TRBV5-4 and TRBJ2-2; the D gene is possibly TRBD1 (5 bases). V gave up 0 bases and J gave up 1 base, with 7 bases separating them. CDR3 length equals 15 residues. Germline V gene data show CDR1 as SGHNT and CDR2 as YYREEE (reference sequence).

The gene calls are TRBV6-5 and TRBJ2-2; D unclear. Per germline, CDR1 MNHEY and CDR2 SVGAGI. The length of the CDR3 is 13 residues. V was pared by 2 bases and J by 7 bases, with 8 bases between. The CDR3 protein is CASSYANFGELFF. The CDR3 nucleotides are TGTGCCAGCAGTTACGCGAATTTCGGGGAGCTGTTTTTT.

The chain carries TRBV7-8 and TRBJ1-1, with D unclear. Trimming pared 1 base from V and 5 bases from J, leaving 14 bases between. The V gene's germline CDR1 is SGHVS and CDR2 FQNEAQ. CDR3 length equals 15 residues. The CDR3 reads CASSLDGAVGTEAFF. The DNA of the CDR3 is TGTGCCAGCAGCTTAGATGGCGCGGTGGGAACTGAAGCTTTCTTT.